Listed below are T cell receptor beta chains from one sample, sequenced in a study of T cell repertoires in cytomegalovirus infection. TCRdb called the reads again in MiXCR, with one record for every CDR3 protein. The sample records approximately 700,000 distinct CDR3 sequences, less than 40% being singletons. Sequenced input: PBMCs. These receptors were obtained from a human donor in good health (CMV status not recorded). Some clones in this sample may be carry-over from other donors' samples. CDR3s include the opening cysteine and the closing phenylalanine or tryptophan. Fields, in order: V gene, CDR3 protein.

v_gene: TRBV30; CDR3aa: CAWSRAEAFF
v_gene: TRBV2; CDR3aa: CASYAGANTGELFF
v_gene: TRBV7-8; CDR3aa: CASSTGLAGATDLYEQYF
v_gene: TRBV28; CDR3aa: CASRLFDTPQETQYF
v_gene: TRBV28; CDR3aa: CASRPRTTGYNEQFF
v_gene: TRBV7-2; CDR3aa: CASSLRTGKSGTQYF
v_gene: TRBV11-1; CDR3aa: CASSPESGKQYF
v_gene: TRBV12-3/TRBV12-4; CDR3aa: CASSPGGGANTGELFF
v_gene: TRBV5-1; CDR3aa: CASSQSGTSGKFTGELFF
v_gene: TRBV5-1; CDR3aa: CASSLEFPSGGASTDTQYF
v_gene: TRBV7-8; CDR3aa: CASSLEGRPSYEQYF
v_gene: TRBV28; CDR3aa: CASSFSSDYNEQFF
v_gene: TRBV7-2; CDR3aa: CASSFWTGLSYEQYF
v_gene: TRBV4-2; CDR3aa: CASSQGGLAGAHNEQFF
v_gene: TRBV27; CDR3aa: CASSLSGTGGTEAFF
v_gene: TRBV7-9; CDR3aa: CASSPTSSAGELFF
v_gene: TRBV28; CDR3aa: CASSLFGLAKNIQYF
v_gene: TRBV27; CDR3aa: CASSRPGALETQYF
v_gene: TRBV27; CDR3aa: CASSLYGMAVDEQYF
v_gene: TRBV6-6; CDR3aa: CASSYGSHYGYTF
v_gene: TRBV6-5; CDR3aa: CASSRVPDTGELFF
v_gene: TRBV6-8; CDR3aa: CASRGGRVSTYEQYF
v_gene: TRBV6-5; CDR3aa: CASSYSTLSYEQYF
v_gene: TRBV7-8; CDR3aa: CASSSTPGTGRSDTQYF
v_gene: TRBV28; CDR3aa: CASSRDTGGTYNEQFF
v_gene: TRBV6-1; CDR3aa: CASSVFGTPSGGELFF
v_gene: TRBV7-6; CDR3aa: CASSLSLAGTDSYEQYF